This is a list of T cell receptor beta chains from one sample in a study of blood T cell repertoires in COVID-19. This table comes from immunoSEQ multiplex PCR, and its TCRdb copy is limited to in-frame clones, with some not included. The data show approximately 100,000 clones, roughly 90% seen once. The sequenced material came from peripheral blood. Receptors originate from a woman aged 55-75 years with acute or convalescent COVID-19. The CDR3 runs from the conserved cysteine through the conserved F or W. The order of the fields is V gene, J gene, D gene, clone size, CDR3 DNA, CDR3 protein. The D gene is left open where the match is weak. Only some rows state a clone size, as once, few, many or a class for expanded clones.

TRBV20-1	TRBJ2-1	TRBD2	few	TGCAGTGCTAGTAACAGCGGGAGGGTTGGCAATGAGCAGTTCTTC	CSASNSGRVGNEQFF
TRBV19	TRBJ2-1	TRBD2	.	TGTGCCAGTAGTATCTTGGCTAGCGGGATCTCCTACAATGAGCAGTTCTTC	CASSILASGISYNEQFF
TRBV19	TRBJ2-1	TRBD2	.	TGTGCCAGTAGATCGGCCTTGACTAGCACCCACAATGAGCAGTTCTTC	CASRSALTSTHNEQFF
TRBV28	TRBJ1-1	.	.	TGTGCCAGCAGTTTTGTGGGGCAGAGCACTGAAGCTTTCTTT	CASSFVGQSTEAFF
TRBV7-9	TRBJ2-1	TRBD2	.	TGTGCCAGCAGCTTAGAGTTAGCGGGAGCATACAATGAGCAGTTCTTC	CASSLELAGAYNEQFF
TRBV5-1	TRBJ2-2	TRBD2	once	TGCGCCAGCAGCCCGGGTGCTAGCGGGCTCCCGGGGACCGGGGAGCTGTTTTTT	CASSPGASGLPGTGELFF
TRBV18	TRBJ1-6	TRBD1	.	TGTGCCAGCGGGACAGATCTTAATTCACCCCTCCACTTT	CASGTDLNSPLHF
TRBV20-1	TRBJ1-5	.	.	TGCAGTGCTAGTTATAGCCCCCTGACCGCGGGGGGGCCCCAGCATTTT	CSASYSPLTAGGPQHF
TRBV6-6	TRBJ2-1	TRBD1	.	TGTGCCAGCAGGGGACAGGGAAGCGATGAGCAGTTCTTC	CASRGQGSDEQFF
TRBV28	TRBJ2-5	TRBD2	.	TGTGCCAGCGCTAGCGGGACCCTGTCGGGGACCCAGTACTTC	CASASGTLSGTQYF